This T cell receptor (beta chain) was profiled in a study of glioma-infiltrating T cells. Details on this clonotype: A read error is possible here, since a much larger clone lies one base away.

CDR1 is SGHNT and CDR2 is YYREEE in the germline V gene (reference sequence). The CDR3 covers 17 residues. V was pared by 0 bases and J by 1 base, with 16 bases between. TCR alpha and beta CDR3 regions were amplified from RNA using iRepertoire nested multiplex PCR. TCRdb re-analysed the multiplex PCR reads in MiXCR, keeping a single row per CDR3 protein. The sample has over 100,000 distinct CDR3 sequences; around 25% are singletons. Sequenced material: glioma tissue, nonneoplastic brain tissue, or PBMCs (not recorded which). This TCR derives from a human donor with low-grade glioma or glioblastoma, undergoing nonglioma brain surgery, or in good health (not recorded which). J is TRBJ1-2 and V is TRBV5-4, with unresolved D. The CDR3 DNA reads TGTGCCAGCAGCTTGGATGACCGCAGTCCTCTTAACTATGGCTACACCTTC. Protein sequence: CASSLDDRSPLNYGYTF.